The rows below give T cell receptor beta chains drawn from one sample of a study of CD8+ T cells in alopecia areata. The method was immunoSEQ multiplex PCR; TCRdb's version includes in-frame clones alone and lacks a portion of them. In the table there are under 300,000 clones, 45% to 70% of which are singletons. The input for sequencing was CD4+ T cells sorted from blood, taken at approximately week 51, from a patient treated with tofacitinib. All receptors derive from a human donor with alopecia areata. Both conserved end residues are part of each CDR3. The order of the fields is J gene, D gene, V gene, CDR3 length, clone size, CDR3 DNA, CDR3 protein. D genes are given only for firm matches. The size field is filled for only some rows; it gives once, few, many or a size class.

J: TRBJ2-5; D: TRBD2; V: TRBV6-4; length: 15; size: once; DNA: TGTGCCACCTTACCTAGCGGGGGGAGCCAAGAGACCCAGTACTTC; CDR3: CATLPSGGSQETQYF
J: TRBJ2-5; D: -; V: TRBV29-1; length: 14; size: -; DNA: TGCAGCGTTGAAGAGAGGACGAGGTGGGAGACCCAGTACTTC; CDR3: CSVEERTRWETQYF
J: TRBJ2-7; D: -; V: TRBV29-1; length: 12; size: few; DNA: TGCAGCGTTGCTGAGGGTTCCTACGAGCAGTACTTC; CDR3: CSVAEGSYEQYF
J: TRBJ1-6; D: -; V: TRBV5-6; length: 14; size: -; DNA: TGTGCCAGCAGCTTGCCAGTTTGGGGATCACCCCTCCACTTT; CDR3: CASSLPVWGSPLHF
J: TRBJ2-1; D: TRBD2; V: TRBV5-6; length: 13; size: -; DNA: TGTGCCAGCAGATCGCTCGCGGGGGATGAGCAGTTCTTC; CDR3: CASRSLAGDEQFF
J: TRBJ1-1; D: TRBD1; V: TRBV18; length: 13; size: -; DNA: TGTGCCAGCTCCCATACAGGGGGCCTCGGAGCTTTCTTT; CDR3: CASSHTGGLGAFF
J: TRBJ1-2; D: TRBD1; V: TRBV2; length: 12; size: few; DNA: TGTGCCAGCCCGACAGGGGCCAATGGCTACACCTTC; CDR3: CASPTGANGYTF
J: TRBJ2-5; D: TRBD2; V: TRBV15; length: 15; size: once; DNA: TGTGCCACCAGCAGAGAAACTAGCGGGGCGGAGACCCAGTACTTC; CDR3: CATSRETSGAETQYF
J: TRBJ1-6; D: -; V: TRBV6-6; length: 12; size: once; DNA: TGTGCCAGCGGTCCCCGATTTGACGCCCTCCACTTT; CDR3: CASGPRFDALHF
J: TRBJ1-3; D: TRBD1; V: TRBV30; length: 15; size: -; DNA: TGTGCCTGGAGTTTGGCAGGGGGCACTGGAAACACCATATATTTT; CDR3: CAWSLAGGTGNTIYF
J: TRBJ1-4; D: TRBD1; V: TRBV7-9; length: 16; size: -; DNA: TGTGCCAGCAGCTTAGCGACAGGGGCAACTAATGAAAAACTGTTTTTT; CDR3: CASSLATGATNEKLFF
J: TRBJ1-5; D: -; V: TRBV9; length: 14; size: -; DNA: TGTGCCAGCAGCGTAGATCCGTCAATACGGCCCCAGCATTTT; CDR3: CASSVDPSIRPQHF
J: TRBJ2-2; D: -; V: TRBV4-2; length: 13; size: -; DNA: TGTGCCAGCAGCCAAGCCCTGACCGGGGAGCTGTTTTTT; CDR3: CASSQALTGELFF
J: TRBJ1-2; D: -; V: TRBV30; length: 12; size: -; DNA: TGTGCCTGGAGTCTGAGGGGAAGGGGCTACACCTTC; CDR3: CAWSLRGRGYTF
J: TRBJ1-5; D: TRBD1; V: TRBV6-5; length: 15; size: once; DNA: TGTGCCAGCAGAGAGGGGGCAACGAGCAATCAGCCCCAGCATTTT; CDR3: CASREGATSNQPQHF
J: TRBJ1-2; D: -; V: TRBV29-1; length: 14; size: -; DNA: TGCAGCGTTGAGTCCAGAAAGGGGTACCATGGCTACACCTTC; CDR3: CSVESRKGYHGYTF
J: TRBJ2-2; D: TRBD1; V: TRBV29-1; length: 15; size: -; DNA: TGCAGCGCTGGAGGAACAGGGGGTAGCACCGGGGAGCTGTTTTTT; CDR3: CSAGGTGGSTGELFF
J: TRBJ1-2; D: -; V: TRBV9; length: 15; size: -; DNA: TGTGCCAGCAGCGTAGCAGCAGGGAGGAACGATGGCTACACCTTC; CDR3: CASSVAAGRNDGYTF
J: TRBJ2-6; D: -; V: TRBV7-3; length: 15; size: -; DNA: TGTGCCAGCAGCTCCAGGGGAACTGGGGCCAACGTCCTGACTTTC; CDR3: CASSSRGTGANVLTF
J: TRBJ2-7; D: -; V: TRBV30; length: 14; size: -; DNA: TGTGCCTGGGCCTTGAAGGGCGCGTTTTACGAGCAGTACTTC; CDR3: CAWALKGAFYEQYF
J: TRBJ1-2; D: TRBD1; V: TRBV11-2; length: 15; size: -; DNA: TGTGCCAGCAGCTCCCGGACAGGGAAGGCTCAAGGCTACACCTTC; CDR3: CASSSRTGKAQGYTF
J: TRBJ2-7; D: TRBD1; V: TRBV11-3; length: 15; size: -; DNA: TGTGCCAGCAGCGCCCGACAGGGGAGCTCCTACGAGCAGTACTTC; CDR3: CASSARQGSSYEQYF
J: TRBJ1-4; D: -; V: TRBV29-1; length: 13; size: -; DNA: TGCAGCGTTGGGACAGCCGCTGGTGAAAAACTGTTTTTT; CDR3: CSVGTAAGEKLFF
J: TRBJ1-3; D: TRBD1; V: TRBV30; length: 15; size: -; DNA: TGTGCCTGGGTCCGGGACAGGGGATACGGAAACACCATATATTTT; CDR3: CAWVRDRGYGNTIYF
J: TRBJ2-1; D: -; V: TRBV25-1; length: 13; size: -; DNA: TGTGCCAGCAGTAAACAGGGTAGTAATGAGCAGTTCTTC; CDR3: CASSKQGSNEQFF
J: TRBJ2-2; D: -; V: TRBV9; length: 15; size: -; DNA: TGTGCCAGCAACGGCGGCTTGGGCAACACCGGGGAGCTGTTTTTT; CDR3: CASNGGLGNTGELFF
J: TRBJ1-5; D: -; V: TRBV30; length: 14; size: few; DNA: TGTGCCTGGAGTGCTTACAGCATTAATCAGCCCCAGCATTTT; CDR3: CAWSAYSINQPQHF
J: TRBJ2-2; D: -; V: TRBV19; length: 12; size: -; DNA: TGTGCCACCTTACAGGGAGCCGGGGAGCTGTTTTTT; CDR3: CATLQGAGELFF
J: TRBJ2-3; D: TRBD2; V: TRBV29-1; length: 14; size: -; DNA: TGCAGCTCAAGCCCCGGCGGGGGGGCAAATACGCAGTATTTT; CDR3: CSSSPGGGANTQYF
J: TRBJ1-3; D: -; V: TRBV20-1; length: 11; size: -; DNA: TGCAGTGCTAGAGATCTGAACACCATATATTTT; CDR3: CSARDLNTIYF
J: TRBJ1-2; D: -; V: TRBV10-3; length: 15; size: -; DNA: TGTGCCATCAGTGAAAACACAGGGTTTCACTATGGCTACACCTTC; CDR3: CAISENTGFHYGYTF
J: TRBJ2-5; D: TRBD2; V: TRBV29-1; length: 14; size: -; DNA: TGCAGCGTCCAAAGGCTAGCGGGGGTAGAGACCCAGTACTTC; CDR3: CSVQRLAGVETQYF
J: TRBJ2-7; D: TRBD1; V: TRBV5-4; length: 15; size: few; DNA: TGTGCCAGCAGCACTTGGACAGGGGCAACCTACGAGCAGTACTTC; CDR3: CASSTWTGATYEQYF
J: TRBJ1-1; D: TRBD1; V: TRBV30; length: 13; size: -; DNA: TGTGCCCGCGACAGGGGGCGAGGCACTGAAGCTTTCTTT; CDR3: CARDRGRGTEAFF
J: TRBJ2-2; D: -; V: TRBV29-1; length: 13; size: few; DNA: TGCAGCGCCGGGTGGGGGGTCACCGGGGAGCTGTTTTTT; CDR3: CSAGWGVTGELFF
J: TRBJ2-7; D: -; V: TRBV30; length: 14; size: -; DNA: TGTGCCTGGATGGCGCACGGCGGGACAGTCATCCAGTACTTC; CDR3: CAWMAHGGTVIQYF
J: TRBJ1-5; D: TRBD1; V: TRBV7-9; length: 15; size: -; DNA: TGTGCCAGCAGCCCAGGGCAGGGGGGCAATCAGCCCCAGCATTTT; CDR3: CASSPGQGGNQPQHF
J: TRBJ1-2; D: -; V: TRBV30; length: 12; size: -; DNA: TGTGCCTGGAGTAGGGACAACTATGGCTACACCTTC; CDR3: CAWSRDNYGYTF
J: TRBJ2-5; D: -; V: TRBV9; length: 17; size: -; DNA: TGTGCCAGCAGCGTATCGGCTAGCAGGCGTTTCCAAGAGACCCAGTACTTC; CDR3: CASSVSASRRFQETQYF
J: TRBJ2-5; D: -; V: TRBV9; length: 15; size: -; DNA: TGTGCCAGCAGCCCCCGAACCGGGACCGCAGAGACCCAGTACTTC; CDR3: CASSPRTGTAETQYF
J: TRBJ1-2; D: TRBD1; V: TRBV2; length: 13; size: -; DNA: TGTGCCAGCAGTCGGACAGGGTATGATGGCTACACCTTC; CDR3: CASSRTGYDGYTF